This is a list of T cell receptor beta chains from one sample in a study of early T cells in non-severe SARS-CoV-2 infection. Using its own MiXCR run on the 5' RACE reads, TCRdb lists one record per CDR3 protein. The sample holds 55,000 to 75,000 distinct CDR3 sequences, about 8% seen once. Source material: whole blood. The origin of the receptors is an adult who was a healthcare worker with PCR-confirmed SARS-CoV-2 infection or an uninfected control (not recorded which). CDR3s include the opening cysteine and the closing phenylalanine or tryptophan. Each record gives: CDR3 DNA, CDR3 protein, J gene, clone size, V gene, D gene. D genes are given only for firm matches. Clone size appears in some rows only: once, few, many, or a class for an expanded clone.

DNA: TGTGCCAGCGGGCAAAGACTCCGCTCTGGAAACACCATATATTTT; CDR3: CASGQRLRSGNTIYF; J: TRBJ1-3; size: .; V: TRBV28; D: .
DNA: TGCGCCAGCAGTCCGGCGGCGGGGCCCTACGAGCAGTACTTC; CDR3: CASSPAAGPYEQYF; J: TRBJ2-7; size: .; V: TRBV5-1; D: .
DNA: TGTGCCAGCAGCTATGGGGGCCGCAGGGGCACTGAAGCTTTCTTT; CDR3: CASSYGGRRGTEAFF; J: TRBJ1-1; size: .; V: TRBV5-6; D: .
DNA: TGTGCCAGCAGCTTAGCCCCGCTCGGCGAGCAGTACTTC; CDR3: CASSLAPLGEQYF; J: TRBJ2-7; size: few; V: TRBV7-9; D: .
DNA: TGCGCCAGCAGCCAACAGGACACCCCGGGGCCCCAGCATTTT; CDR3: CASSQQDTPGPQHF; J: TRBJ1-5; size: .; V: TRBV4-1; D: .
DNA: TGTGCCAGCAAATCAGGCGGCGCTATGGAGCAGTTCTTC; CDR3: CASKSGGAMEQFF; J: TRBJ2-1; size: many; V: TRBV25-1; D: .
DNA: TGTGCCAGCAGCTTAGAACTAGCGGGAGGTTACGAGCAGTACTTC; CDR3: CASSLELAGGYEQYF; J: TRBJ2-7; size: many; V: TRBV11-2; D: TRBD2
DNA: TGCAGTGCTAGGGCTGGACCAAGCAATCAGCCCCAGCATTTT; CDR3: CSARAGPSNQPQHF; J: TRBJ1-5; size: many; V: TRBV20-1; D: .
DNA: TGCAGTGCTGGACGGTTATACGATGAAAAACTGTTTTTT; CDR3: CSAGRLYDEKLFF; J: TRBJ1-4; size: few; V: TRBV20-1; D: .
DNA: TGCGCCAGCAGCCAAGATCCAGGGGGGGACTATGGCTACACCTTC; CDR3: CASSQDPGGDYGYTF; J: TRBJ1-2; size: .; V: TRBV4-1; D: TRBD1
DNA: TGTGCCAGCAGCCTCACTAGCGGGTCAGCCAACATTCAGTACTTC; CDR3: CASSLTSGSANIQYF; J: TRBJ2-4; size: many; V: TRBV7-3; D: TRBD2
DNA: TGTGCCAGCAGCTACATCAGTGAGCAGTTCTTC; CDR3: CASSYISEQFF; J: TRBJ2-1; size: .; V: TRBV7-8; D: .
DNA: TGTGCCTCCCATCCAGAGCAGTTCTTC; CDR3: CASHPEQFF; J: TRBJ2-1; size: many; V: TRBV24-1; D: .
DNA: TGTGCCAGCAGCCCCCGGACAGGGGGAAACGAGCAGTACTTC; CDR3: CASSPRTGGNEQYF; J: TRBJ2-7; size: many; V: TRBV7-6; D: TRBD1
DNA: TGTGCCAGCAGTTACTCCCACCCCAGGACAGATACGCAGTATTTT; CDR3: CASSYSHPRTDTQYF; J: TRBJ2-3; size: many; V: TRBV6-2/TRBV6-3; D: .
DNA: TGTGCCAGCAGTGAAGCGGAAGCCAAAAACATTCAGTACTTC; CDR3: CASSEAEAKNIQYF; J: TRBJ2-4; size: few; V: TRBV2; D: .
DNA: TGTGCCAGCAGCTCCCAAGGAGCCAACGTCCTGACTTTC; CDR3: CASSSQGANVLTF; J: TRBJ2-6; size: many; V: TRBV7-6; D: .
DNA: TGTGCCAGCAACCCTTTTGGGGGGTCCTATAATTCACCCCTCCACTTT; CDR3: CASNPFGGSYNSPLHF; J: TRBJ1-6; size: .; V: TRBV28; D: .
DNA: TGTGCCAGCAGCCCCGGACAGTCCTCCTACGAGCAGTACTTC; CDR3: CASSPGQSSYEQYF; J: TRBJ2-7; size: many; V: TRBV27; D: .
DNA: TGCAGTGCTAAAGGCCGGGGCTATGGCTACACCTTC; CDR3: CSAKGRGYGYTF; J: TRBJ1-2; size: many; V: TRBV20-1; D: .